This T cell receptor (beta chain) was captured by sequencing in a study of metastatic and nonmetastatic thyroid tumors. Whole-study context: The authors compared repertoires across blood and tumor or nodule tissue from malignant and benign thyroid patients.

The V gene lost 2 bases and the J gene lost 0 bases, with 12 bases spanning the gap. The germline V gene has CDR1 DFQATT and CDR2 SNEGSKA (reference sequence). This CDR3 is 15 amino acids long. Patients had received no treatment of any kind before thyroid surgery. Per the original data handling: CDR3 was compared across clinicopathological groups, and the resulting differences were used to build a distant-metastasis classifier for papillary thyroid cancer. TCRdb redid the clone calls on the PCR reads using MiXCR. The V and J calls and clone size come from TCRdb's table, not from the authors' own analysis. The sample yields around 31,000 clones, approximately 15% seen once. The sample holds many counts of this clone.

J is TRBJ2-3 and V is TRBV20-1; maybe TRBD2 (5 bases). The TCR was taken from a male donor with papillary thyroid cancer or a benign thyroid nodule (not recorded which). Some clones in this sample may be carry-over from other donors' samples. Sequenced input: blood. The CDR3 is CSARKLDSSTDTQYF. The CDR3 nucleotides read TGCAGTGCTAGAAAATTGGACTCCAGCACAGATACGCAGTATTTT.